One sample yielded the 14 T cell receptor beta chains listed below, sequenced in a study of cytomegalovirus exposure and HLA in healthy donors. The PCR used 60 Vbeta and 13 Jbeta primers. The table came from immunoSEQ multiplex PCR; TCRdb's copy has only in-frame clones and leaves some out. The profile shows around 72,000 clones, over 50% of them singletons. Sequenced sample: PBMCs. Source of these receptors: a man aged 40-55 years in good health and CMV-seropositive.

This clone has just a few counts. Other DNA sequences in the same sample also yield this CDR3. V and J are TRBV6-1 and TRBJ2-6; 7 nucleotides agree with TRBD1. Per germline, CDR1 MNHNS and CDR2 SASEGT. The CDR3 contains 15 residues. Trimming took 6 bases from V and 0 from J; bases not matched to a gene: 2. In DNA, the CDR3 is TGTGCCAGCAGCCGGGACAGCTCTGGGGCCAACGTCCTGACTTTC. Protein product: CASSRDSSGANVLTF.

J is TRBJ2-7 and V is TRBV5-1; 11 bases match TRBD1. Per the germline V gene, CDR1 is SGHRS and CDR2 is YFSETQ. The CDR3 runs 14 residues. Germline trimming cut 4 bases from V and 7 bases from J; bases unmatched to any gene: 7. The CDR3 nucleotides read TGCGCCAGCAGCCGGGACAGGGGGATAGGGGAGCAGTACTTC. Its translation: CASSRDRGIGEQYF.

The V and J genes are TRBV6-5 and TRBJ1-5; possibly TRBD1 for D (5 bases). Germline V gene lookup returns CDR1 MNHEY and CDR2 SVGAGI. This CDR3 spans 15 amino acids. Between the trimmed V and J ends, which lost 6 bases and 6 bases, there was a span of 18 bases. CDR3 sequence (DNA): TGTGCCAGCAGCCAACGGGACGGGGGACGTCAGCCCCAGCATTTT. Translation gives CASSQRDGGRQPQHF.

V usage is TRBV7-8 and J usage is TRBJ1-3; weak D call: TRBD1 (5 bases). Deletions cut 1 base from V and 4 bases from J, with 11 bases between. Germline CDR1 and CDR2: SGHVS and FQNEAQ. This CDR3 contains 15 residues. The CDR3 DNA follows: TGTGCCAGCAGCTTAGTTGGCAGGGCAGGAAACACCATATATTTT. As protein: CASSLVGRAGNTIYF.

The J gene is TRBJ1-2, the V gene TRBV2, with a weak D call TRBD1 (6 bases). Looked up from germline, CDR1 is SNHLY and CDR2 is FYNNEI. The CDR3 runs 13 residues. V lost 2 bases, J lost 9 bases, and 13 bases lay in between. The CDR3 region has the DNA TGTGCCAGCAGTGAAAGACAGGCAACCCGCTACACCTTC. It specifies CASSERQATRYTF.

The CDR3, as DNA: TGCAGCGTTTCGGAGCTTCCTAGCTCCTACAATGAGCAGTTCTTC. This encodes CSVSELPSSYNEQFF. The chain joins TRBV29-1 to TRBJ2-1; D gene uncertain. Germline V lookup: CDR1 SQVTM, CDR2 ANQGSEA. Deletions cut 5 bases from V and 0 bases from J, with 14 bases between. The CDR3 sequence is 15 residues long.

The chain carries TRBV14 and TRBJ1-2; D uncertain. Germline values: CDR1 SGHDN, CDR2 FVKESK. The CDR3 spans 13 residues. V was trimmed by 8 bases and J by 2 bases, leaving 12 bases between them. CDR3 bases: TGTGCCAGCTCTGGGGAGTGGAACTATGGCTACACCTTC. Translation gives CASSGEWNYGYTF.

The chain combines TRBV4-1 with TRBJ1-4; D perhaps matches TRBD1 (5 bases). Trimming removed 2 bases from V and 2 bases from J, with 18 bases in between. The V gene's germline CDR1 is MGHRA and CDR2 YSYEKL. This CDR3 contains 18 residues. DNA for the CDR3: TGCGCCAGCAGCCAATGGGGTGTCGGGGGACCGACTAATGAAAAACTGTTTTTT. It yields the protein CASSQWGVGGPTNEKLFF.

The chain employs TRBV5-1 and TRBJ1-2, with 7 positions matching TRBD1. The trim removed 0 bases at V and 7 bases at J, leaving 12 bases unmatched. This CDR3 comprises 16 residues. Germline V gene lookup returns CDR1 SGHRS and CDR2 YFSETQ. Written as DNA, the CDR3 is TGCGCCAGCAGCTTGGACCGGACAGGCCAATCGGGTGGCTACACCTTC. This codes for CASSLDRTGQSGGYTF.

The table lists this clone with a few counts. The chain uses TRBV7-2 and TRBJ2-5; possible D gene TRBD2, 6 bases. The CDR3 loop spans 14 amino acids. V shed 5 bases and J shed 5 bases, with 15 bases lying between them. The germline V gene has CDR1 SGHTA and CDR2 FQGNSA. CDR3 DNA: TGTGCCAGCAGCCCCGGGACTCTCGAGGAGACCCAGTACTTC. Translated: CASSPGTLEETQYF. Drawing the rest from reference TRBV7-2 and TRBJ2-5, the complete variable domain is GAGVSQSPSNKVTEKGKDVELRCDPISGHTALYWYRQSLGQGLEFLIYFQGNSAPDKSGLPSDRFSAERTGGSVSTLTIQRTQQEDSAVYLCASSPGTLEETQYFGPGTRLLVL.

The CDR3 region has the DNA TGTGCCAGCAGTTTGACCAGCGAGGGCGAAGCTTTCTTT. Amino acid sequence: CASSLTSEGEAFF. The chain is built from TRBV28 and TRBJ1-1; D ambiguous. The V and J ends lost 3 bases and 8 bases respectively, with 13 bases between them. The CDR3 is 13 amino acids. Germline CDR1 reads MDHEN; CDR2 reads SYDVKM.

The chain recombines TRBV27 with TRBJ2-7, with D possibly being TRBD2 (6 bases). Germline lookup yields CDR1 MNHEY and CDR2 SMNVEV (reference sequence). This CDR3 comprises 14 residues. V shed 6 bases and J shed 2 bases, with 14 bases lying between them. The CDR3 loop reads CASRGDRGTYEQYF. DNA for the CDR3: TGTGCCAGCAGGGGGGACCGGGGGACCTACGAGCAGTACTTC.

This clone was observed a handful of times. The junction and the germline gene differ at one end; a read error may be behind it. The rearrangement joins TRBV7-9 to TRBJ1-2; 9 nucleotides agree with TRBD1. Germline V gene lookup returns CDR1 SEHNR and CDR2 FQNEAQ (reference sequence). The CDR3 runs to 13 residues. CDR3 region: CASSLVRDRDPIF. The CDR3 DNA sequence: TGTGCCAGCAGCTTAGTACGGGACAGGGACCCCATCTTC.

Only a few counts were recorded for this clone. The CDR3: CASSQVGGARGYTF. The CDR3 nucleotides are TGCGCCAGCAGCCAAGTGGGGGGGGCGCGGGGCTACACCTTC. The chain employs TRBV4-1 and TRBJ1-2; a possible D gene is TRBD1 (6 bases). The V and J ends lost 1 base and 8 bases respectively, with 14 bases between them. This CDR3 spans 14 amino acids. From germline, CDR1 is MGHRA and CDR2 YSYEKL.